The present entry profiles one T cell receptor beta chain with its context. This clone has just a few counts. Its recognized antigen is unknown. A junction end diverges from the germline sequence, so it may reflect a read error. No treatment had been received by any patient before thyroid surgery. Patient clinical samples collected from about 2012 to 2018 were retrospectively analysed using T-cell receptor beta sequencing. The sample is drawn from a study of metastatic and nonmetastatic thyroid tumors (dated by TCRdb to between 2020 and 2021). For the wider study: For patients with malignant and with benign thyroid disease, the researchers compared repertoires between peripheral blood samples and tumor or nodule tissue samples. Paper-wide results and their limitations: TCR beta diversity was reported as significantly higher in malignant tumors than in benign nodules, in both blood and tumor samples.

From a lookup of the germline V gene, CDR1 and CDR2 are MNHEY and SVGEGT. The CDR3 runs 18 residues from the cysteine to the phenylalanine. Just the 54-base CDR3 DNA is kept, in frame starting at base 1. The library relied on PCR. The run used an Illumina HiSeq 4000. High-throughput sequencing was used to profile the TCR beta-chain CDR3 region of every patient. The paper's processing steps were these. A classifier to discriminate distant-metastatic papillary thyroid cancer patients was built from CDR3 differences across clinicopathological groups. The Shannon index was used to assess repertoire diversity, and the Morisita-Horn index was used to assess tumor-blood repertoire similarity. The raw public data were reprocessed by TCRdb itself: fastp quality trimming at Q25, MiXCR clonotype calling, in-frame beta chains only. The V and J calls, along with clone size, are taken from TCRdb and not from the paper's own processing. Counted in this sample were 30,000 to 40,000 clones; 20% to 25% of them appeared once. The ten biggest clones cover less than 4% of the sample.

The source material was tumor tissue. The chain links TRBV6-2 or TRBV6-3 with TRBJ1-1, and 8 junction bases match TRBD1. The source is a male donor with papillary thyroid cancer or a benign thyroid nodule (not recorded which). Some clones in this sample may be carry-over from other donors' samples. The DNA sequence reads TGTGCCAGCAGCTACTCGGGTGAGACAGGGGCCTTGAACACTGAAGCTTTCTTT. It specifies CASSYSGETGALNTEAFF.